This T cell receptor beta chain originates from a study of CD4 T cell repertoires in COVID-19 (dated by TCRdb to about 2021). At the level of the whole study: For cross-reactivity analysis, CFSE-low cells were expanded with IL-2 for roughly ten days, then relabeled and restimulated with spike proteins from other coronaviruses. Naturally processed CD4+ T cell responses to SARS-CoV-2 spike and nucleoprotein were characterized in COVID-19-recovered individuals, and clonal composition was assessed by TCR Vbeta sequencing. Subset-level TCR Vbeta repertoire analysis of SARS-CoV-2-reactive T cells was performed in a few recovered individuals.

This clone occurred a few times. Its antigen specificity is not known. No clone much larger than this one lies a single base away; base qualities are absent. The germline V gene sets CDR1 to ENHRY and CDR2 to SYGVKD. The CDR3 has 18 amino acids, counting the end cysteine and phenylalanine. Only the CDR3 part of the read is kept: 54 bases, read in frame from the first base. V has 0 bases trimmed and J has 5 bases trimmed; junction bases matching no gene number 14. Broad study findings and their caveats: Several of the most expanded SARS-CoV-2-reactive clonotypes were shared between two or all three memory subsets, suggesting intraclonal diversification. Consistent with cross-reactivity, between roughly 7 and 27% of SARS-CoV-2 clonotypes also showed up in secondary cultures stimulated with SARS-CoV and/or HKU1 spike.

Receptors were amplified or captured by the immunoSEQ multiplex PCR assay. The published analysis was carried out like this. The Chao-Jaccard similarity index and counts of shared clonotypes were used to quantify repertoire overlap between subsets. Sourced from immuneACCESS, this table was stored by TCRdb with only in-frame sequences that have V and J called. A share of the clones is absent; for the studies checked, an unresolved V gene accounts for under half, and the remainder has no known explanation. V and J calls plus clone size are reproduced from that table; the DNA served to infer D and trimming. This sample holds approximately 22,000 clones; around nine tenths were observed only once. The top ten clones comprise roughly 0.59% of the sample. Memory T cell samples that were not cultured were sequenced immediately after ex vivo isolation. CD4+ total memory, central memory, effector memory and circulating T follicular helper cells were isolated from peripheral blood mononuclear cells.

This clonotype was sampled from a human donor who had COVID-19. Sequenced here: central memory CD4+ T cells from blood, sampled before the COVID-19 pandemic. Taken with the paper, the label for cell subset or site translates to: CD4+ T central memory cells. The sequence is built from TRBV10-3 and TRBJ2-3; 7 middle bases align to TRBD2. The CDR3 has the sequence CAISESIFGGRGKDTQYF. Read as DNA, the sequence is TGTGCCATCAGTGAGTCGATCTTCGGAGGGAGGGGTAAAGATACGCAGTATTTT.